A single sample gave rise to the 9 T cell receptor beta chains below, sequenced in a study of T cells in Graves' hyperthyroidism and ophthalmopathy. What was amplified from RNA transcripts were TCR beta CDR3 regions. The TCR CDR3 first-round RT-PCR relied on the HTBI primer set. TCRdb recomputed calls from the multiplex PCR reads with MiXCR, one row per CDR3 protein. The sample yields about 840,000 distinct CDR3 sequences, around 39% seen once. Sequencing input: blood. The origin of the receptors is a man aged 18 to 29 with Graves' hyperthyroidism.

The chain combines TRBV28 with TRBJ1-2; 8 bases match TRBD1. The junction had 8 bases not matched to a gene; V was cut back by 4 bases and J by 1 base. Germline assignment: CDR1 MDHEN and CDR2 SYDVKM. This CDR3 spans 16 amino acids. The CDR3 nucleotides are TGTGCCAGCAGTTGGGGACAGGAAGCCGTTAACTATGGCTACACCTTC. It specifies CASSWGQEAVNYGYTF.

The rearrangement links TRBV6-5 to TRBJ1-1; no reliable D call. CDR1 and CDR2 (germline): MNHEY, SVGAGI. V was trimmed by 6 bases and J by 4 bases, leaving 18 bases between them. CDR3 size: 15 residues. The CDR3 loop is CASSLTHDLFTEAFF. CDR3 sequence (DNA): TGTGCCAGCAGCCTAACCCACGATCTTTTCACTGAAGCTTTCTTT.

The chain recombines TRBV7-2 with TRBJ2-3, with a possible D match to TRBD1 (6 bases). This CDR3 has 14 amino acids. CDR1 SGHTA and CDR2 FQGNSA come from the germline V gene. Trimming shortened V by 7 bases and J by 4 bases, and 15 bases separated the two germline ends. CDR3 sequence (DNA): TGTGCCAGCACCCGACAGGTCGCGGCAGATACGCAGTATTTT. Its protein product is CASTRQVAADTQYF.

This rearrangement joins TRBV25-1 to TRBJ2-7; D is possibly TRBD1 (5 bases). Germline CDR1 is MGHDK and CDR2 is SYGVNS. Trimming shortened V by 6 bases and J by 4 bases, and 22 bases separated the two germline ends. The CDR3 loop spans 16 amino acids. The CDR3: CASSSQTVGPLYEQYF. CDR3 in DNA: TGTGCCAGCAGCTCCCAGACGGTGGGGCCACTTTACGAGCAGTACTTC.

J is TRBJ1-2 and V is TRBV7-9; weak D call: TRBD1 (5 bases). The germline CDR1 and CDR2 sequences are SEHNR and FQNEAQ (reference sequence). V shed 3 bases and J shed 5 bases, with 13 bases lying between them. The CDR3 extends over 14 amino acids. The DNA of the CDR3 is TGTGCCAGCAGCTTCCGGGTTGGGGGATATGGCTACACCTTC. It codes for CASSFRVGGYGYTF.

This clonotype turned up a few times. The chain is built from TRBV7-2 and TRBJ2-2, with a possible D match to TRBD2 (5 bases). Looked up from germline, CDR1 is SGHTA and CDR2 is FQGNSA. V was clipped by 3 bases and J by 0 bases, with 11 bases between them. The CDR3 runs to 16 residues. CDR3 loop: CASSFVAGANTGELFF. The CDR3 DNA reads TGTGCCAGCAGCTTCGTGGCGGGTGCGAACACCGGGGAGCTGTTTTTT.

This clonotype showed up just once. The CDR3 reads CSDEAISSYEQYF. CDR3 nucleotides: TGCAGCGATGAGGCCATCAGCTCCTACGAGCAGTACTTC. The genes are TRBV29-1 and TRBJ2-7; D is undetermined. The CDR3 runs 13 residues. The germline gives CDR1 SQVTM, CDR2 ANQGSEA. V gave up 7 bases and J gave up 0 bases, with 13 bases separating them.

There are many counts of this clonotype. The chain has TRBV15 and TRBJ1-4, with TRBD1 matching over 9 bases. Germline assignment: CDR1 LNHNV and CDR2 YYDKDF (reference sequence). With V trimmed by 3 bases and J by 3 bases, 8 bases remained unmatched. This CDR3 spans 17 amino acids. Here the CDR3 reads CATSSWDRAGSNEKLFF. Written as DNA, the CDR3 is TGTGCCACCAGCAGCTGGGACAGGGCGGGATCTAATGAAAAACTGTTTTTT.

The V call is TRBV10-3, the J call TRBJ2-5, with 7 bases matching TRBD1. The DNA end is a closer match to TRBJ2-7, so the J assignment may be wrong. From germline, CDR1 is ENHRY and CDR2 SYGVKD. The CDR3 extends over 13 amino acids. The CDR3 DNA sequence: TGTGCCATCAGCCTAACAGGGGACTACGAGCAGTACTTC. It specifies CAISLTGDYEQYF.